Listed here is a single T cell receptor beta chain. Antigen: not known. The isolated RNA, all of it, was reverse transcribed, so expressed TCRB transcripts were what got sequenced. An average of approximately 4 million reads was obtained for naive, central memory and regulatory T cell samples. The table came from immunoSEQ multiplex PCR; TCRdb's copy has only in-frame clones and leaves some out. Counted here are about 120,000 clones, 15% to 20% occurring once; the ten biggest clones make up 2% to 3%. The sample is drawn from a study of beta chain features in type 1 diabetes. Germline CDR1 SEHNR, CDR2 FQNEAQ (reference sequence). The CDR3 extends over 15 amino acids. Deletions cut 5 bases from V and 3 bases from J, with 16 bases between. General observations from the study: People with Type 1 diabetes carried modestly yet significantly shorter TCRB CDR3s in all four CD4+ subsets. Healthy donors had naive, central memory and Treg TCRB repertoires that appeared less similar than those seen among patients. Sequencing of cDNA might inflate the share of cells that strongly express TCR.

This receptor was obtained from a man aged 25 to 40 with type 1 diabetes. This chain connects TRBV7-9 to TRBJ1-1, with a weak D call TRBD1 (5 bases). The specimen sequenced was central memory CD4+ T cells from blood. The CDR3 loop is CASSPRGMAHTEAFF. The DNA of the CDR3 is TGTGCCAGCAGCCCAAGGGGTATGGCGCACACTGAAGCTTTCTTT.